A single sample gave rise to the 7 T cell receptor beta chains below, sequenced in a study of cytomegalovirus exposure and HLA in healthy donors. Only in-frame clones appear in the TCRdb table, and some are missing; sequencing was by immunoSEQ multiplex PCR. The sample comprises 150,000 or so clones, 85% to 90% of which are singletons, and around 9% rests with the top ten. Sequencing was performed on PBMCs. These receptors all come from a woman aged 18-30 years in good health and CMV-seropositive.

This chain uses TRBV10-3 with TRBJ1-1, with TRBD1 identical over 9 bases. The CDR3 has 13 amino acids. V trimming: 5 bases; J trimming: 5 bases; junction bases outside the gene matches: 3. The V gene's germline CDR1 is ENHRY and CDR2 SYGVKD. The CDR3 loop is CAISTGGGTEAFF. The CDR3 DNA reads TGTGCCATCAGTACAGGGGGCGGAACTGAAGCTTTCTTT.

J is TRBJ2-7 and V is TRBV2, with 14 bases identical to TRBD2. V shed 6 bases and J 4 bases; nucleotides not matched to a gene: 5. CDR1 is SNHLY, CDR2 FYNNEI, per germline. The CDR3 runs 15 residues. As DNA, the CDR3 is TGTGCCAGCAGGATGACTAGCGGGGGGGCATACGAGCAGTACTTC. This encodes CASRMTSGGAYEQYF.

This chain joins TRBV5-1 and TRBJ1-3; no definite D call. This CDR3 contains 12 residues. Germline CDR1 reads SGHRS; CDR2 reads YFSETQ. Trimming cost V 7 bases and J 1 base, with 6 bases left between them. This chain's CDR3 is CASSFSGNTIYF. CDR3 sequence (DNA): TGCGCCAGCTCTTTTTCTGGAAACACCATATATTTT.

The CDR3, as DNA: TGTGCCAGCAGCTTAGTGGGGTGGGGAGGCAGGGCGGGTAATGAGCAGTTCTTC. It encodes CASSLVGWGGRAGNEQFF. J is TRBJ2-1 and V is TRBV11-2, with D possibly matching TRBD2 (6 bases). The CDR3 spans 18 residues. Trimming shortened V by 1 base and J by 7 bases, and 23 bases separated the two germline ends. Germline loops: CDR1 SGHAT, CDR2 FQNNGV.

About this clone itself: It may be a read error: a sequence one base away is much more abundant. This rearrangement joins TRBV6-5 to TRBJ2-5, with 7 positions matching TRBD2. The CDR3 extends over 14 amino acids. Unmatched junction bases numbered 10, after V lost 7 bases and J lost 5 bases. Germline V gene sequence: CDR1 MNHEY, CDR2 SVGAGI. For the CDR3, the DNA is TGTGCCAGCATATACCATAGGGGAGGGGAGACCCAGTACTTC. Its protein is CASIYHRGGETQYF.

The chain carries TRBV6-6 and TRBJ1-5; D uncertain. The CDR3 covers 14 residues. V was trimmed by 2 bases and J by 3 bases, leaving 8 bases between them. Germline CDR1 is MNHNY and CDR2 is SVGAGI (reference sequence). The CDR3 nucleotides read TGTGCCAGCAGTTACCTCACAAACAATCAGCCCCAGCATTTT. Translated: CASSYLTNNQPQHF.

The chain has TRBV27 and TRBJ2-7, with TRBD1 as a possible D gene (9 bases). V shed 7 bases and J shed 3 bases, with 19 bases lying between them. Germline-derived CDR1 and CDR2 are MNHEY and SMNVEV (reference sequence). The CDR3 contains 15 residues. CDR3 sequence reads: CASNSGTGSFYEQYF. In DNA, the CDR3 is TGTGCCAGCAATAGCGGGACAGGGAGTTTCTACGAGCAGTACTTC.